The entry that follows covers one T cell receptor (beta chain) sequence. Its antigen remains unidentified. The sample belongs to a study of CD8 T cells in Susac syndrome. The T cells that were sequenced for TCR beta were CD8+ and CD4+ cells from blood. RNA amounts of roughly 0.5 to 1 ug underwent reverse transcription with random hexamers. One entry per CDR3 protein results from TCRdb running MiXCR on the immunoSEQ multiplex PCR reads. The sample consists of about 430,000 distinct CDR3 sequences, about 85% of them appearing once. Broader study findings: The study acknowledged a relatively small number of individuals in its TCR sequencing and HLA analysis.

Germline CDR1 reads MNHEY; CDR2 reads SVGAGI. Trimming cost V 7 bases and J 1 base; bases outside gene matches: 12. The CDR3 length is 17 residues. This chain connects TRBV6-5 to TRBJ2-2; 7 bases line up with TRBD2. The receptor was isolated from a human donor with multiple sclerosis. The sample comprised CD8+ T cells from PBMCs. CDR3 nucleotide sequence: TGTGCCAGCACTTCCGGACTAGAGCGGGAGAACACCGGGGAGCTGTTTTTT. Translated, it gives CASTSGLERENTGELFF.